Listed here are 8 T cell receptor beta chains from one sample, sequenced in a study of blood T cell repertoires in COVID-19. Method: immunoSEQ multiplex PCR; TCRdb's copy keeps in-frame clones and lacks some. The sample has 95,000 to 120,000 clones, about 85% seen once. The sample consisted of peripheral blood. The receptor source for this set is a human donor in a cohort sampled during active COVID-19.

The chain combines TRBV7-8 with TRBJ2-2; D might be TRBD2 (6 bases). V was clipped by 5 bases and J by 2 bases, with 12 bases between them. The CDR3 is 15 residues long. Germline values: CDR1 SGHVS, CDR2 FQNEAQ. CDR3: CASSGGGANTGELFF. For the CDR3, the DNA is TGTGCCAGCAGCGGCGGAGGGGCCAACACCGGGGAGCTGTTTTTT. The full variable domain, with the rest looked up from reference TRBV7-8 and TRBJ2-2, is GAGVSQSPRYKVAKRGQDVALRCDPISGHVSLFWYQQALGQGPEFLTYFQNEAQLDKSGLPSDRFFAERPEGSVSTLKIQRTQQEDSAVYLCASSGGGANTGELFFGEGSRLTVL.

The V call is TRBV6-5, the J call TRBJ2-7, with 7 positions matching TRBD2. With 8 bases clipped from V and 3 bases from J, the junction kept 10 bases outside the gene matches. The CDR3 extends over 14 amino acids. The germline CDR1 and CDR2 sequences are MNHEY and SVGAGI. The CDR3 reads CASSRGVLNYEQYF. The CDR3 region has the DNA TGTGCCAGCTCTCGGGGGGTACTCAACTACGAGCAGTACTTC.

CDR3 residues: CASSYRSSNTGELFF. The CDR3 DNA reads TGTGCCAGCAGTTACCGGAGTTCGAACACCGGGGAGCTGTTTTTT. The gene calls are TRBV6-5 and TRBJ2-2; D gene unclear. The CDR3 sequence is 15 residues long. V was pared by 2 bases and J by 0 bases, with 7 bases between. Germline V lookup: CDR1 MNHEY, CDR2 SVGAGI.

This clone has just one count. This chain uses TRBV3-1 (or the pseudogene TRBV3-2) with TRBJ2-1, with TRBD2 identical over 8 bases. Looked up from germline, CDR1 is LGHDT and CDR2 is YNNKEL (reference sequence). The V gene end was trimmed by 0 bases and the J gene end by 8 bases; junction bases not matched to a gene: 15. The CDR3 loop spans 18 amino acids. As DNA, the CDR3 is TGTGCCAGCAGCCAAGATCGGGCGGGGGGCCACTTAATTTATGAGCAGTTCTTC. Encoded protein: CASSQDRAGGHLIYEQFF.

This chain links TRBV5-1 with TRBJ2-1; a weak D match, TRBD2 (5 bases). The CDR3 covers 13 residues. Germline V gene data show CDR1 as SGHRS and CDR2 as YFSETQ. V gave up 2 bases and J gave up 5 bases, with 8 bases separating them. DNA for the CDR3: TGCGCCAGCAGCTTCGGGAATAACAATGAGCAGTTCTTC. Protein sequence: CASSFGNNNEQFF.

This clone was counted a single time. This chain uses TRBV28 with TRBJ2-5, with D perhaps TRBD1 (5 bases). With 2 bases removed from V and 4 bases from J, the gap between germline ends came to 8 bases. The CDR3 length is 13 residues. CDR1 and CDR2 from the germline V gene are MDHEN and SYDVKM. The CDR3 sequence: CASSLRQPETQYF. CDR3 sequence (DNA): TGTGCCAGCAGTTTAAGACAGCCAGAGACCCAGTACTTC.

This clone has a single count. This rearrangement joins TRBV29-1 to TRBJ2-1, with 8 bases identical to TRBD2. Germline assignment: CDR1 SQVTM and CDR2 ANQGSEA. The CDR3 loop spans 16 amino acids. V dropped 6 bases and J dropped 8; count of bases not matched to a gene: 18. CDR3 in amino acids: CSVDSPAGAPWYEQFF. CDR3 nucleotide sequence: TGCAGCGTCGATAGTCCAGCGGGGGCTCCTTGGTATGAGCAGTTCTTC.

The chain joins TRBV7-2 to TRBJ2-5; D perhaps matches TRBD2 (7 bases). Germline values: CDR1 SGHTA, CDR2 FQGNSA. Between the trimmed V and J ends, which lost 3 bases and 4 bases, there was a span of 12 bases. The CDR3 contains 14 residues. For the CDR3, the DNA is TGTGCCAGCAGCTTCATCGGGGGGCGAGAGACCCAGTACTTC. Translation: CASSFIGGRETQYF.